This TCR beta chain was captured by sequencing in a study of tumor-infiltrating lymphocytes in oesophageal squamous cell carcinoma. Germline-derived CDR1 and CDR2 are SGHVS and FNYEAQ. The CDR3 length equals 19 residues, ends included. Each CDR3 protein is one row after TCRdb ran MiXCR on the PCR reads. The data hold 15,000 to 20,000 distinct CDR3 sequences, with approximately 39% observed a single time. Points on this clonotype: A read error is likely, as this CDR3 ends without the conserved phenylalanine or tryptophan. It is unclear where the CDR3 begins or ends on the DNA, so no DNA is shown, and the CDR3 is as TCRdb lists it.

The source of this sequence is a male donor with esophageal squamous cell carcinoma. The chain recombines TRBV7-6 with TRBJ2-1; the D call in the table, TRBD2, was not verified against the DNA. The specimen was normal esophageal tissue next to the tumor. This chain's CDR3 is CASSLMTSGITTNEQYFGN.